Each of the 25 T cell receptor beta chains below was sequenced from the same sample in a study of cytomegalovirus exposure and HLA in healthy donors. Amplification used 60 Vbeta primers and 13 Jbeta primers. Profiled with immunoSEQ multiplex PCR; TCRdb holds only in-frame clones, not every one. The sample includes around 150,000 clones, less than 85% of them seen just once. Material for sequencing was PBMCs. The source is a man in his forties in good health and CMV-seropositive.

The chain couples TRBV6-5 to TRBJ2-7; D possibly corresponds to TRBD2 (6 bases). The CDR3 is 16 amino acids. CDR1 MNHEY and CDR2 SVGAGI come from the germline V gene. The ends were cut back, 0 bases at V and 2 bases at J, with 14 bases in the middle. In DNA, the CDR3 is TGTGCCAGCAGTTACTCGGGGGGTGGGCCGGCCTACGAGCAGTACTTC. Translating it yields CASSYSGGGPAYEQYF.

The V gene is TRBV5-1, the J gene TRBJ1-4, with 9 nucleotides matching TRBD1. J lost 0 bases, V lost 4 bases, and 13 bases had no gene match. Per germline, CDR1 SGHRS and CDR2 YFSETQ. CDR3 length: 19 amino acids. CDR3 loop: CASSLHPTGQGATNEKLFF. The CDR3 DNA follows: TGCGCCAGCAGCCTTCACCCCACGGGACAGGGCGCAACTAATGAAAAACTGTTTTTT.

The chain carries TRBV13 and TRBJ2-1; possible D gene TRBD2, 6 bases. The V gene lost 5 bases and the J gene lost 7 bases, with 18 bases spanning the gap. Germline V CDR1 and CDR2: PRHDT, FYEKMQ (reference sequence). This CDR3 region has 15 residues. In nucleotides, the CDR3 is TGTGCCAGCAGCCTAAGGAGGGGCCGGGTGAATGAGCAGTTCTTC. It codes for CASSLRRGRVNEQFF.

The chain recombines TRBV6-5 with TRBJ1-2; D is perhaps TRBD1 (6 bases). V was clipped by 6 bases and J by 3 bases, with 11 bases between them. Germline CDR1 reads MNHEY; CDR2 reads SVGAGI. This CDR3 is built from 13 residues. CDR3 coding DNA: TGTGCCAGCAGCCGGACAGAACACTATGGCTACACCTTC. Its protein is CASSRTEHYGYTF.

V is TRBV18 and J is TRBJ1-1; D is uncertain. Germline CDR1 is KGHSH and CDR2 is LQKENI. V was shortened by 5 bases and J by 1 base, with 14 bases between the two germline ends. This CDR3 region has 15 residues. The CDR3 bases are TGTGCCAGCTCAGCGGGCACCTCTTCGAACACTGAAGCTTTCTTT. This codes for CASSAGTSSNTEAFF. Using reference TRBV18 and TRBJ1-1 for the parts outside the CDR3, the full variable domain is NAGVMQNPRHLVRRRGQEARLRCSPMKGHSHVYWYRQLPEEGLKFMVYLQKENIIDESGMPKERFSAEFPKEGPSILRIQQVVRGDSAAYFCASSAGTSSNTEAFFGQGTRLTVV.

The chain uses TRBV5-6 and TRBJ2-1; D is perhaps TRBD1 (5 bases). Between the trimmed V and J ends, which lost 2 bases and 10 bases, there was a span of 13 bases. The length of the CDR3 is 13 residues. Germline lookup yields CDR1 SGHDT and CDR2 YYEEEE. The chain's CDR3 is CASSFTGVREQFF. The CDR3 coding sequence is TGTGCCAGCAGCTTTACAGGAGTTCGAGAGCAGTTCTTC.

The gene calls are TRBV6-5 and TRBJ2-4; D perhaps matches TRBD2 (6 bases). The CDR3 covers 14 residues. V gave up 6 bases and J gave up 6 bases, with 15 bases separating them. Germline CDR1 is MNHEY and CDR2 is SVGAGI. This CDR3 reads CASSLGGDLNIQYF. CDR3 sequence (DNA): TGTGCCAGCAGCCTAGGCGGGGACTTAAACATTCAGTACTTC.

The V gene is TRBV19, the J gene TRBJ1-1; 10 positions agree with TRBD1. This CDR3 region has 17 residues. V lost 4 bases to trimming and J lost 3 bases; unmatched junction nucleotides: 11. CDR1 LNHDA and CDR2 SQIVND come from the germline V gene (reference sequence). This CDR3 reads CASSNNPGTGVDTEAFF. In DNA, the CDR3 is TGTGCCAGTAGTAACAATCCCGGGACAGGGGTTGACACTGAAGCTTTCTTT.

This chain links TRBV2 with TRBJ1-2, with TRBD1 matching 7 bases. The germline CDR1 and CDR2 sequences are SNHLY and FYNNEI. Trimming at V came to 8 bases and at J to 4 bases, leaving 10 bases not matched to a gene. The CDR3 spans 14 residues. CDR3 sequence (DNA): TGTGCCAGCGCACTTCAGGGGGTTTTCTATGGCTACACCTTC. Its translation is CASALQGVFYGYTF. The variable domain in full, with the rest retrieved from reference TRBV2 and TRBJ1-2, is EPEVTQTPSHQVTQMGQEVILRCVPISNHLYFYWYRQILGQKVEFLVSFYNNEISEKSEIFDDQFSVERPDGSNFTLKIRSTKLEDSAMYFCASALQGVFYGYTFGSGTRLTVV.

The rearrangement joins TRBV7-9 to TRBJ2-1; 7 bases are shared with TRBD1. Germline-derived CDR1 and CDR2 are SEHNR and FQNEAQ (reference sequence). With 3 bases clipped from V and 8 bases from J, the junction kept 7 bases outside the gene matches. The CDR3 totals 14 residues. The chain's CDR3 is CASSLGQPGDEQFF. In DNA form, the CDR3 reads TGTGCCAGCAGCTTGGGACAGCCTGGGGATGAGCAGTTCTTC.

The rearrangement joins TRBV9 to TRBJ2-5, with 12 bases matching TRBD2. The DNA end lines up better with TRBJ2-7; the J call may be wrong. The CDR3 sequence is 15 residues long. Germline V gene data show CDR1 as SGDLS and CDR2 as YYNGEE. CDR3 sequence reads: CASSVALAGGGEQYF. The CDR3 coding sequence is TGTGCCAGCAGCGTAGCACTAGCGGGAGGAGGCGAGCAGTACTTC.

The V gene is TRBV7-2, the J gene TRBJ2-7, with 11 bases identical to TRBD1. The CDR3 consists of 16 residues. V gave up 3 bases and J gave up 4 bases; unmatched junction bases: 8. CDR1 and CDR2 from the germline V gene are SGHTA and FQGNSA. CDR3 nucleotide sequence: TGTGCCAGCAGCTTGGTCCCCGGGACAGGGGGATACGAGCAGTACTTC. Its protein is CASSLVPGTGGYEQYF.

The table lists this clone with a few counts. V and J are TRBV5-1 and TRBJ2-5; 8 bases match TRBD2. V shed 2 bases, J shed 0 bases, and the junction held 6 bases outside the gene matches. This CDR3 region has 16 residues. Germline V gives CDR1 SGHRS, CDR2 YFSETQ. CDR3 nucleotides: TGCGCCAGCAGCTTTAACAGCGGGAGCTACCAAGAGACCCAGTACTTC. Protein product: CASSFNSGSYQETQYF.

The chain has TRBV2 and TRBJ1-1; maybe TRBD1 (6 bases). The V end was cut by 7 bases, the J end by 1 base, with 16 bases between. The CDR3 sequence is 15 residues long. Germline CDR1 and CDR2: SNHLY and FYNNEI. This CDR3 is CASTITGTQNTEAFF. The DNA for the CDR3 is TGTGCCAGCACCATAACCGGGACACAGAACACTGAAGCTTTCTTT.

The chain couples TRBV7-2 to TRBJ2-7; D gene uncertain. The CDR3 sequence is 11 residues long. Trimming took off 5 bases at V and 5 bases at J, with 7 bases between the two ends. Germline CDR1 SGHTA, CDR2 FQGNSA. The CDR3: CASSPQDEQYF. The CDR3 DNA reads as TGTGCCAGCAGCCCGCAGGACGAGCAGTACTTC.

The V and J genes are TRBV5-4 and TRBJ2-5; possible D gene TRBD2, 5 bases. With 0 bases removed from V and 2 bases from J, the gap between germline ends came to 17 bases. The length of the CDR3 is 17 residues. The germline V gene encodes CDR1 SGHNT and CDR2 YYREEE (reference sequence). The DNA for the CDR3 is TGTGCCAGCAGCTTGGCCGGAGGCTCCCAGATACAAGAGACCCAGTACTTC. Translated: CASSLAGGSQIQETQYF. Using reference TRBV5-4 and TRBJ2-5 for the parts outside the CDR3, the full variable domain is ETGVTQSPTHLIKTRGQQVTLRCSSQSGHNTVSWYQQALGQGPQFIFQYYREEENGRGNFPPRFSGLQFPNYSSELNVNALELDDSALYLCASSLAGGSQIQETQYFGPGTRLLVL.

This clone was seen more than once but under ten times. This chain's CDR3 is CASSYTRTGGSYGYTF. CDR3 in DNA: TGTGCCAGCAGTTACACCCGGACAGGGGGCAGCTATGGCTACACCTTC. V gene TRBV6-5 combines with J gene TRBJ1-2; 11 bases line up with TRBD1. The CDR3 is 16 amino acids. Germline lookup yields CDR1 MNHEY and CDR2 SVGAGI. Trimming removed 2 bases from V and 4 bases from J; junction bases left unmatched: 6.

The chain joins TRBV30 to TRBJ2-6, with D maybe TRBD1 (5 bases). V gave up 2 bases and J gave up 2 bases, with 10 bases separating them. The CDR3 has 15 amino acids. Germline lookup yields CDR1 GTSNPN and CDR2 SVGIG (reference sequence). CDR3 sequence (DNA): TGTGCCTGGAGTAACGCAGGGCCTGGGGCCAACGTCCTGACTTTC. It is translated as CAWSNAGPGANVLTF.

The chain has TRBV2 and TRBJ1-5, with 10 bases identical to TRBD1. Germline loops: CDR1 SNHLY, CDR2 FYNNEI. This CDR3 spans 18 amino acids. Unmatched junction bases numbered 16, after V lost 5 bases and J lost 6 bases. CDR3 sequence: CASSSLLPDRGQGQPQHF. The CDR3 region has the DNA TGTGCCAGCAGTTCTCTACTCCCAGACAGGGGGCAAGGTCAGCCCCAGCATTTT.

The rearrangement joins TRBV18 to TRBJ2-7, with D possibly TRBD1 on 5 matching bases. CDR1 is KGHSH and CDR2 is LQKENI in the germline V gene. V was trimmed by 1 base and J by 0 bases, leaving 13 bases between them. This CDR3 has 16 residues. CDR3 in DNA: TGTGCCAGCTCACCACTTCCCACAGGCCACTCCTACGAGCAGTACTTC. Encoded protein: CASSPLPTGHSYEQYF. Full variable domain (remainder filled in from reference TRBV18 and TRBJ2-7): NAGVMQNPRHLVRRRGQEARLRCSPMKGHSHVYWYRQLPEEGLKFMVYLQKENIIDESGMPKERFSAEFPKEGPSILRIQQVVRGDSAAYFCASSPLPTGHSYEQYFGPGTRLTVT.

The chain combines TRBV7-9 with TRBJ2-3; D uncertain. V was cut by 8 bases and J by 4 bases, with 10 bases left in between. The germline gives CDR1 SEHNR, CDR2 FQNEAQ (reference sequence). This CDR3 has 12 amino acids. The DNA for the CDR3 is TGTGCCAGCGTTTCAGAGGCAGATACGCAGTATTTT. Residues: CASVSEADTQYF.

The DNA of the CDR3 is TGTGCCAGCAGTGCGTCCGGGACAGGGTCTTACGAGCAGTACTTC. Protein sequence: CASSASGTGSYEQYF. The chain couples TRBV25-1 to TRBJ2-7, with 9 bases fitting TRBD1. The CDR3 covers 15 residues. Per germline, CDR1 MGHDK and CDR2 SYGVNS. The V segment lost 4 bases and the J segment 4 bases; nucleotides outside the gene matches: 8.

The chain combines TRBV6-5 with TRBJ1-1; TRBD1 might be the D (5 bases). CDR1 is MNHEY and CDR2 is SVGAGI in the germline V gene. There are 13 residues in the CDR3. Trimming took 6 bases from V and 0 from J, leaving 8 bases between them. The CDR3 sequence is CASSRQLNTEAFF. DNA for the CDR3: TGTGCCAGCAGCCGACAGTTGAACACTGAAGCTTTCTTT.

The chain employs TRBV5-6 and TRBJ1-1; TRBD1 is a possible D gene (5 bases). V lost 1 base and J lost 0, with 16 bases in between. The CDR3 length is 17 residues. The germline CDR1 and CDR2 sequences are SGHDT and YYEEEE. The CDR3 protein is CASSLLGGGGMNTEAFF. For the CDR3, the DNA is TGTGCCAGCAGCTTGTTAGGTGGCGGGGGGATGAACACTGAAGCTTTCTTT.

This clone showed up just once. The chain employs TRBV9 and TRBJ1-1, with 9 bases fitting TRBD1. Germline V gives CDR1 SGDLS, CDR2 YYNGEE. The V and J ends lost 4 bases and 0 bases, in that order; junction bases with no gene match: 7. The CDR3 runs to 16 residues. The CDR3 spells CASSSAGTGLNTEAFF. The CDR3 nucleotides are TGTGCCAGCAGCTCAGCCGGGACAGGGTTGAACACTGAAGCTTTCTTT.